This T cell receptor (beta chain) was recorded in a study of cytomegalovirus exposure and HLA in healthy donors. CDR3 length: 12 amino acids. Looked up from germline, CDR1 is SQVTM and CDR2 is ANQGSEA. V was shortened by 3 bases and J by 4 bases, with 9 bases between the two germline ends. PCR used 60 Vbeta primers and 13 Jbeta primers. Using immunoSEQ multiplex PCR, the repertoire was profiled, and TCRdb retains in-frame clones only, with some absent. The data contain 110,000 or so clones, about 77% of them singletons. Sequencing was done on a sample of PBMCs. The chain recombines TRBV29-1 with TRBJ1-1; no reliable D call. This clonotype originated in a woman aged 25 to 39 in good health and CMV-seropositive. As DNA, the CDR3 is TGCAGCGTTGACCGGGTTGGCACTGAAGCTTTCTTT. This translates into CSVDRVGTEAFF.